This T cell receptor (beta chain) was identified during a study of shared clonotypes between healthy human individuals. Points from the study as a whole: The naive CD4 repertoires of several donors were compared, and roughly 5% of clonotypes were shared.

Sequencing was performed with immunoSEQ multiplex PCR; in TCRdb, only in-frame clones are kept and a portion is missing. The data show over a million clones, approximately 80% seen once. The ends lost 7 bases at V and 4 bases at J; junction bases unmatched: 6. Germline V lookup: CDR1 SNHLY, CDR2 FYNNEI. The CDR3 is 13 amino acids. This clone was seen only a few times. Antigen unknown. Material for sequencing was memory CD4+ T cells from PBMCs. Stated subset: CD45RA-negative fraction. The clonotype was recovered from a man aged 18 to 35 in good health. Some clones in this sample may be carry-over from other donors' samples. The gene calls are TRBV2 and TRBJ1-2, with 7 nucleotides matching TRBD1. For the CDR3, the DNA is TGTGCCAGCATAGCCGCAGGGGGCTATGGCTACACCTTC. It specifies CASIAAGGYGYTF.